Listed below are T cell receptor beta chains from one sample, sequenced in a study of blood T cell repertoires in COVID-19. Assay used: immunoSEQ multiplex PCR; TCRdb lists only in-frame clones, some missing. The table records 250,000 to 350,000 clones, approximately 84% of them present only once. Sequenced sample: peripheral blood. The receptor source for this set is a human donor with COVID-19, enrolled during active disease. The donor label of this sample is uncertain. Both conserved end residues are part of each CDR3. D genes are given only for firm matches. Part of the rows lack a size; the others show once, few, many or a class for expanded clones.

>NA|TRBV7-2|NA|TRBJ1-6
CASRSRQSSYNSPLHF
TGTGCCAGCAGGTCCCGACAGAGCTCCTATAATTCACCCCTCCACTTT
>NA|TRBV5-1|TRBD2|TRBJ2-3
CASSLDRVRGVRFSGTTDTQYF
TGCGCCAGCAGCTTGGACAGGGTCAGGGGAGTAAGGTTTAGCGGGACCACAGATACGCAGTATTTT
>NA|TRBV28|TRBD2|TRBJ2-7
CASSLAGGTWQYF
TGTGCCAGCAGTTTAGCGGGAGGGACATGGCAGTACTTC
>NA|TRBV6-5|NA|TRBJ1-2
CASMSGREGGYTF
TGTGCCAGCATGTCTGGCAGGGAGGGCGGCTACACCTTC
>NA|TRBV27|TRBD2|TRBJ2-1
CASSLSGRYIDEQFF
TGTGCCAGCAGTTTAAGCGGGAGATATATCGATGAGCAGTTCTTC
>once|TRBV18|TRBD1|TRBJ2-1
CASSPRQGANNEQFF
TGTGCCAGCTCACCTAGACAGGGGGCGAACAATGAGCAGTTCTTC
>NA|TRBV11-2|NA|TRBJ2-2
CASSFPAGELFF
TGTGCCAGCAGCTTTCCCGCCGGGGAGCTGTTTTTT
>NA|TRBV12-3/TRBV12-4|NA|TRBJ2-2
CASSRGGELFF
TGTGCCAGCAGTCGGGGCGGGGAGCTGTTTTTT
>NA|TRBV7-2|TRBD1|TRBJ1-2
CASSLTDRGYGYTF
TGTGCCAGCAGCTTAACCGACAGGGGCTATGGCTACACCTTC
>NA|TRBV19|NA|TRBJ1-1
CAIHWVGAHTEAFF
TGTGCCATACACTGGGTGGGGGCACACACTGAAGCTTTCTTT
>NA|TRBV15|NA|TRBJ1-4
CATSRRGAGTNEKLFF
TGTGCCACCAGCCGCCGGGGGGCAGGCACTAATGAAAAACTGTTTTTT
>NA|TRBV28|TRBD1|TRBJ2-7
CASRGQGRVEQYF
TGTGCCAGCAGAGGACAGGGCCGGGTGGAGCAGTACTTC
>NA|TRBV5-6|NA|TRBJ1-2
CASSMRPANYGYTF
TGTGCCAGCAGCATGAGGCCAGCTAACTATGGCTACACCTTC
>NA|TRBV7-2|NA|TRBJ2-3
CASSPQVTDTQYF
TGTGCCAGCAGCCCCCAGGTCACCGATACGCAGTATTTT
>NA|TRBV5-8|NA|TRBJ1-5
CASSLGGSRRPQHF
TGTGCCAGCAGCTTGGGGGGCAGTCGCCGGCCCCAGCATTTT
>NA|TRBV7-2|TRBD1|TRBJ1-1
CASSPEDRVRAEAFF
TGTGCCAGCAGCCCCGAAGACAGGGTTCGGGCTGAAGCTTTCTTT
>NA|TRBV9|TRBD2|TRBJ2-3
CASSPSASGLGTDTQYF
TGTGCCAGCAGCCCAAGCGCTAGCGGGCTGGGCACAGATACGCAGTATTTT
>NA|TRBV2|NA|TRBJ1-2
CASSDKGGRFVGYTF
TGTGCCAGCAGTGATAAGGGGGGGCGGTTTGTCGGCTACACCTTC
>NA|TRBV5-1|NA|TRBJ2-2
CASSLLEGNAGELFF
TGCGCCAGCAGCTTGTTGGAGGGTAATGCCGGGGAGCTGTTTTTT
>NA|TRBV27|NA|TRBJ1-5
CASSLARGSQPQHF
TGTGCCAGCAGTTTAGCAAGGGGGAGTCAGCCCCAGCATTTT
>few|TRBV2|NA|TRBJ1-1
CASRTQGNTEAFF
TGTGCCAGCAGAACACAGGGGAACACTGAAGCTTTCTTT
>NA|TRBV7-2|NA|TRBJ2-7
CASSKDRFDYEQYF
TGTGCCAGCAGCAAGGACAGATTCGACTACGAGCAGTACTTC
>NA|TRBV4-2|NA|TRBJ1-4
CASSPGATNEKLFF
TGTGCCAGCAGCCCGGGGGCAACTAATGAAAAACTGTTTTTT
>NA|TRBV5-1|NA|TRBJ2-4
CASSLSPENIQYF
TGCGCCAGCAGCTTATCTCCAGAAAACATTCAGTACTTC
>NA|TRBV30|NA|TRBJ1-5
CAWSATAGFWLDQPQHF
TGTGCCTGGAGTGCCACTGCGGGTTTTTGGCTCGATCAGCCCCAGCATTTT
>NA|TRBV18|TRBD1|TRBJ1-4
CASSPPTGNNEKLFF
TGTGCCAGCTCACCACCGACAGGGAATAATGAAAAACTGTTTTTT
>NA|TRBV5-8|NA|TRBJ1-4
CASSLGIAGRGNEKLFF
TGTGCCAGCAGCTTGGGAATCGCGGGACGGGGGAATGAAAAACTGTTTTTT